This TCR beta chain comes out of a study of Ad26.COV2.S vaccination and SARS-CoV-2 variants. General observations from the study: Reported findings describe substantial breadth in spike-specific CD8+ and CD4+ T cell responses following vaccination.

About this clone: As yet, its antigen is unknown.

The V gene's germline CDR1 is SGHRS and CDR2 YFSETQ. Trimming removed 4 bases from V and 3 bases from J; junction bases left unmatched: 7. CDR3 length: 15 residues. Here immunoSEQ multiplex PCR was the method, and the copy in TCRdb shows in-frame clones only, minus some. The sample contains around 100,000 clones, 60% to 85% of which appear only once. The rearrangement links TRBV5-1 to TRBJ1-2, with 9 bases matching TRBD1. The clonotype was recovered from a human donor who had recovered from COVID-19. The source was peripheral blood, collected after recovery from COVID-19. The DNA of the CDR3 is TGCGCCAGCAGCGGAGGGACAGGGACCCACTATGGCTACACCTTC. Protein sequence: CASSGGTGTHYGYTF.